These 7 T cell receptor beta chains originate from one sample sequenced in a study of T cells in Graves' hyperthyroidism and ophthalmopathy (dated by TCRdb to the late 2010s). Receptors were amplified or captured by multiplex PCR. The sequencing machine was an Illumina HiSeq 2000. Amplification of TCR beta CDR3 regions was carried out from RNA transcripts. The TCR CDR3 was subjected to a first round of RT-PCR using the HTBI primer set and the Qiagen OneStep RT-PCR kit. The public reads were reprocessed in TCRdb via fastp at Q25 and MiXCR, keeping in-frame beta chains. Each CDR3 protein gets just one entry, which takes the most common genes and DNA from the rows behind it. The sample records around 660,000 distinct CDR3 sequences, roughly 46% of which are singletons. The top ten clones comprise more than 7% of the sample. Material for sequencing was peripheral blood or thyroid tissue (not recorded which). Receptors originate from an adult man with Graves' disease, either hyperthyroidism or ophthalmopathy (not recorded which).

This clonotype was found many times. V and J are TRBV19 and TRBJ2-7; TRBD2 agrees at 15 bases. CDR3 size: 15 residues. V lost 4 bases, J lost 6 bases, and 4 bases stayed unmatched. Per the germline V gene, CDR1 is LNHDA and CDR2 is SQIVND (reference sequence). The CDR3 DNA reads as TGTGCCAGTAGTAAGGGACTAGCGGGAGGACGCGAGCAGTACTTC. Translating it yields CASSKGLAGGREQYF.

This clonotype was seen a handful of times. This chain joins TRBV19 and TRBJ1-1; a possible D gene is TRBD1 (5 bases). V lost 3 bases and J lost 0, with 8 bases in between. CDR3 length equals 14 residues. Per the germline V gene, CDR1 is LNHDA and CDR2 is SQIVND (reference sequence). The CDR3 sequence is CASSIGAMNTEAFF. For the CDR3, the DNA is TGTGCCAGTAGTATTGGGGCTATGAACACTGAAGCTTTCTTT. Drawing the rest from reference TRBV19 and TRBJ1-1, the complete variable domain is DGGITQSPKYLFRKEGQNVTLSCEQNLNHDAMYWYRQDPGQGLRLIYYSQIVNDFQKGDIAEGYSVSREKKESFPLTVTSAQKNPTAFYLCASSIGAMNTEAFFGQGTRLTVV.

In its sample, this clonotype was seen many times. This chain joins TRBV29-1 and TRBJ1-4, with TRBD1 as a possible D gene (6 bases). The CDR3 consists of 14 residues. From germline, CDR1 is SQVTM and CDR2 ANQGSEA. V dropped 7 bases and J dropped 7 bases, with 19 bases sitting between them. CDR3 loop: CSAGGAGGSEKLFF. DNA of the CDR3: TGCAGCGCCGGGGGGGCCGGAGGGAGTGAAAAACTGTTTTTT.

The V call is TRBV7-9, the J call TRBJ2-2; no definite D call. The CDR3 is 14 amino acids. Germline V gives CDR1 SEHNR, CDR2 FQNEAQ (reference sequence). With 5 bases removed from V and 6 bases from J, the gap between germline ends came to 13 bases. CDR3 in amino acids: CASSPVRASGELFF. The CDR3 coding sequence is TGTGCCAGCAGCCCGGTTAGGGCGTCCGGGGAGCTGTTTTTT.

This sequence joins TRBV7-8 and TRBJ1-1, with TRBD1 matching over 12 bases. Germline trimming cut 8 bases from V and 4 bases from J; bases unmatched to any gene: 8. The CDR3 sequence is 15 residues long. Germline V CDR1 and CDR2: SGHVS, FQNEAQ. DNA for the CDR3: TGTGCCAGCGAGAGGGACAGGGGGCGCATCACTGAAGCTTTCTTT. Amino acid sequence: CASERDRGRITEAFF.

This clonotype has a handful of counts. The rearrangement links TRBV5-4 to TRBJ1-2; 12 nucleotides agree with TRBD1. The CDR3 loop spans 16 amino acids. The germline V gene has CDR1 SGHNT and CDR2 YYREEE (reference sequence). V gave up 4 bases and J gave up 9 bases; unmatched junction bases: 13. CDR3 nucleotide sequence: TGTGCCAGCAGCGGTCCTGGAAGGGACAGGGGGCCAAGCTACACCTTC. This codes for CASSGPGRDRGPSYTF.

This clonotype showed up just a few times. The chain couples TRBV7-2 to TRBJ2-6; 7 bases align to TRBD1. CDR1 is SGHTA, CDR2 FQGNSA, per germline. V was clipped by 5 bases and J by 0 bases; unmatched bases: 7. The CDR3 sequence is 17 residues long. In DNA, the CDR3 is TGTGCCAGCAGCACCCCGGGACAGAGCTCTGGGGCCAACGTCCTGACTTTC. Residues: CASSTPGQSSGANVLTF. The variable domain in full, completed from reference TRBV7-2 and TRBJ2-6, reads GAGVSQSPSNKVTEKGKDVELRCDPISGHTALYWYRQSLGQGLEFLIYFQGNSAPDKSGLPSDRFSAERTGGSVSTLTIQRTQQEDSAVYLCASSTPGQSSGANVLTFGAGSRLTVL.